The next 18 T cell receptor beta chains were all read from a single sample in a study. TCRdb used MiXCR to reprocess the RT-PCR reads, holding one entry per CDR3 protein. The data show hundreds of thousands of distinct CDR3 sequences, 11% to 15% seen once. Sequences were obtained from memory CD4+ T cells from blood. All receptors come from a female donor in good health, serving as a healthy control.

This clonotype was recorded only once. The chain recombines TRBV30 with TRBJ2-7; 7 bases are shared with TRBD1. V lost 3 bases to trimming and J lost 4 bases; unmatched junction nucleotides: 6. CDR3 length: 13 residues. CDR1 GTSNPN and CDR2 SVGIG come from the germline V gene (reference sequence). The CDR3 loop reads CAWRGQPFYEQYF. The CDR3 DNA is TGTGCCTGGAGGGGACAGCCCTTTTACGAGCAGTACTTC.

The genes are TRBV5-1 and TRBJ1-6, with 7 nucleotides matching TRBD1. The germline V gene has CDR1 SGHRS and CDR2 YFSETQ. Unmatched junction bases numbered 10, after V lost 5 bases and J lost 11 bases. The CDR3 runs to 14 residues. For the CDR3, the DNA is TGCGCCAGCAGGGCCGGTCAGGGGGAGACACCCCTCCACTTT. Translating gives CASRAGQGETPLHF.

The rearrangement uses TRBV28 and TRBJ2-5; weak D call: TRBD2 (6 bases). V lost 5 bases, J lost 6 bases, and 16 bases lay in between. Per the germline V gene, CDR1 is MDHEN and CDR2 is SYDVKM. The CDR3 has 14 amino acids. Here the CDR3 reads CASSVWGGRKTQYF. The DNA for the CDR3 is TGTGCCAGCAGTGTCTGGGGAGGACGGAAGACCCAGTACTTC. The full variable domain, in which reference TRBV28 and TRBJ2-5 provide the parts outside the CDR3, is DVKVTQSSRYLVKRTGEKVFLECVQDMDHENMFWYRQDPGLGLRLIYFSYDVKMKEKGDIPEGYSVSREKKERFSLILESASTNQTSMYLCASSVWGGRKTQYFGPGTRLLVL.

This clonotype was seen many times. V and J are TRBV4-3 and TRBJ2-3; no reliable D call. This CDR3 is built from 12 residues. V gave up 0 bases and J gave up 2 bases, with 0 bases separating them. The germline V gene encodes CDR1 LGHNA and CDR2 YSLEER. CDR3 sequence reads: CASSQDTDTQYF. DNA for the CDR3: TGCGCCAGCAGCCAAGACACAGATACGCAGTATTTT.

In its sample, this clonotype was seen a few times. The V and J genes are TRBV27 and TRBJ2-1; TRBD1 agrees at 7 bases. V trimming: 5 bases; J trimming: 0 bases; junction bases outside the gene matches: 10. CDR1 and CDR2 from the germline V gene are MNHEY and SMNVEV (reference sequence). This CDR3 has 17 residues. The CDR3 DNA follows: TGTGCCAGCAGTCACAACCCGACAGGGTACTCCTACAATGAGCAGTTCTTC. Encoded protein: CASSHNPTGYSYNEQFF.

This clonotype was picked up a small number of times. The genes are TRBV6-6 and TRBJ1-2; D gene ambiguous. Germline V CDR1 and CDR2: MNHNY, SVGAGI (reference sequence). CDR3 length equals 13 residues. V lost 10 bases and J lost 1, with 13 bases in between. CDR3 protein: CATSRASNYGYTF. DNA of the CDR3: TGTGCCACCTCGAGGGCTAGTAACTATGGCTACACCTTC.

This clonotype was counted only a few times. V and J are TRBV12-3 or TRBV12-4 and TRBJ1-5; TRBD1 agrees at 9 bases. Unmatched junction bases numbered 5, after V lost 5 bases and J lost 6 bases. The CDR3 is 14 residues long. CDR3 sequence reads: CASSPGTGLQPQHF. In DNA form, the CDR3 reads TGTGCCAGCAGTCCGGGGACAGGGCTTCAGCCCCAGCATTTT.

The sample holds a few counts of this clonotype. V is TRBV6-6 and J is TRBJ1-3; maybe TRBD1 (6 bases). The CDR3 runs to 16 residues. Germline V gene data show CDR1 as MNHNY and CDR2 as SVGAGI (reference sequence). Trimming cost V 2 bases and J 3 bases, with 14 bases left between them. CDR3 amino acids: CASSYTGGAGGNTIYF. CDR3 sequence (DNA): TGTGCCAGCAGTTACACGGGGGGGGCAGGTGGAAACACCATATATTTT.

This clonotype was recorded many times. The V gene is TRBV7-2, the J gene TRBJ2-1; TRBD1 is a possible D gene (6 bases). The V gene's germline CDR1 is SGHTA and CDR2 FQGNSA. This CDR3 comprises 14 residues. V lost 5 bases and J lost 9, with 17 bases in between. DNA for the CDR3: TGTGCCAGCAGCCAGGGCTCAGGGGCGGGTGAGCAGTTCTTC. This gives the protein CASSQGSGAGEQFF. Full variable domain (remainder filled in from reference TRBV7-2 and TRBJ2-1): GAGVSQSPSNKVTEKGKDVELRCDPISGHTALYWYRQSLGQGLEFLIYFQGNSAPDKSGLPSDRFSAERTGGSVSTLTIQRTQQEDSAVYLCASSQGSGAGEQFFGPGTRLTVL.

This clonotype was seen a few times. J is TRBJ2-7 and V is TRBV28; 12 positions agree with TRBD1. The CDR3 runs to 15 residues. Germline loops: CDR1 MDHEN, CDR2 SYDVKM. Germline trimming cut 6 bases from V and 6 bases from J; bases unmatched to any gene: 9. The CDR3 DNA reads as TGTGCCAGCAGACTCGCCGGGACAGGGGGCGTCGAGCAGTACTTC. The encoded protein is CASRLAGTGGVEQYF. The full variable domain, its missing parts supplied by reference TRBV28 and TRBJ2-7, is DVKVTQSSRYLVKRTGEKVFLECVQDMDHENMFWYRQDPGLGLRLIYFSYDVKMKEKGDIPEGYSVSREKKERFSLILESASTNQTSMYLCASRLAGTGGVEQYFGPGTRLTVT.

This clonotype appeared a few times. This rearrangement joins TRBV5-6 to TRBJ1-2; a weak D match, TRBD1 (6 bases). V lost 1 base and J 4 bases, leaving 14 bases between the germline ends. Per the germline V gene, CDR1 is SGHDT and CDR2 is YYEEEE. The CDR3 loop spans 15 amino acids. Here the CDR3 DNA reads TGTGCCAGCAGCTTGTATGGGACACCCACCTATGGCTACACCTTC. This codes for CASSLYGTPTYGYTF.

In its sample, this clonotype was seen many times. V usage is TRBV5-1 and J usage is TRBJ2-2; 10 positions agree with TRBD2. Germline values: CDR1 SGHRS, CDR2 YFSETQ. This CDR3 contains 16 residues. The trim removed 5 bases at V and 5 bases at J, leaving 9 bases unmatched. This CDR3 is CASSPSGSRSTGELFF. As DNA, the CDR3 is TGCGCCAGCAGTCCTAGCGGGAGCCGAAGTACCGGGGAGCTGTTTTTT.

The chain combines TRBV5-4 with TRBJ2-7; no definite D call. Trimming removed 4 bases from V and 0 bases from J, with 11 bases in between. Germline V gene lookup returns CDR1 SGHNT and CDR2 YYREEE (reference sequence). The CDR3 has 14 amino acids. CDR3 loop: CASSPDRISYEQYF. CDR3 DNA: TGTGCCAGCAGCCCGGACCGTATCTCCTACGAGCAGTACTTC.

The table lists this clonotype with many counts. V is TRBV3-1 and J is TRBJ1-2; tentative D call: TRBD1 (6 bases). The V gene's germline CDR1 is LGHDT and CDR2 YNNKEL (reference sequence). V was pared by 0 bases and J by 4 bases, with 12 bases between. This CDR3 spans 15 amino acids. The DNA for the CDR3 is TGTGCCAGCAGCCAAGATTGGAGGGGGACCTATGGCTACACCTTC. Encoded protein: CASSQDWRGTYGYTF.

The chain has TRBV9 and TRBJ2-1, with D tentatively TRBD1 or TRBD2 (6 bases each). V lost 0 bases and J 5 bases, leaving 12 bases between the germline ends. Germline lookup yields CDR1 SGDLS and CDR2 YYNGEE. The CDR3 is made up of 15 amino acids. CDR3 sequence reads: CASSVAGARHNEQFF. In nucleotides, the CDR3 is TGTGCCAGCAGCGTAGCGGGGGCGCGCCACAATGAGCAGTTCTTC.

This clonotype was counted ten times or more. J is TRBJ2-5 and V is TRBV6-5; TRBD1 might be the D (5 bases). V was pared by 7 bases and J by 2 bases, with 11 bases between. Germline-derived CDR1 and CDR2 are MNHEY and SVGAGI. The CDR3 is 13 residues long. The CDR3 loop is CASKRAGQETQYF. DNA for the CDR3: TGTGCCAGCAAAAGGGCAGGGCAAGAGACCCAGTACTTC.

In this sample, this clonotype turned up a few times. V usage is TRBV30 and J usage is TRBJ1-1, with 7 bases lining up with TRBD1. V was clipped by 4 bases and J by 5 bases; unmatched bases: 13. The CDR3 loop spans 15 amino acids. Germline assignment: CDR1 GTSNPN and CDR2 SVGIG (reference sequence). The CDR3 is CAWIRVTGRSTEAFF. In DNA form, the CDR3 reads TGTGCCTGGATAAGGGTGACAGGGCGAAGTACTGAAGCTTTCTTT.

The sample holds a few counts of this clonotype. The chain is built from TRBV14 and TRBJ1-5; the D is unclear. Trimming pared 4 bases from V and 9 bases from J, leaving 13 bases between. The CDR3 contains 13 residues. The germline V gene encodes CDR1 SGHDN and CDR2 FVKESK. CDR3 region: CASSPYGSGPQHF. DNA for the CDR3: TGTGCCAGCAGCCCTTATGGCTCGGGGCCCCAGCATTTT.